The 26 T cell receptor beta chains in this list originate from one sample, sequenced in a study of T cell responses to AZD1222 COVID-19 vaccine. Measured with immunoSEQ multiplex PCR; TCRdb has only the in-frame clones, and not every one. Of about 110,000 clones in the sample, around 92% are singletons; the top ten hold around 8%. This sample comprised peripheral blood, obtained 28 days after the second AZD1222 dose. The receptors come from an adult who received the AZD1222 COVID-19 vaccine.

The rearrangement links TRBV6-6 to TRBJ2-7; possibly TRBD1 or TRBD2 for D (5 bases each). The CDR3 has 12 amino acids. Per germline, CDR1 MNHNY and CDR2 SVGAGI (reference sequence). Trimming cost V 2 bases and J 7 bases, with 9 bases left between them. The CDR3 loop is CASSYQGREQYF. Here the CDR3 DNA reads TGTGCCAGCAGTTACCAGGGACGGGAGCAGTACTTC.

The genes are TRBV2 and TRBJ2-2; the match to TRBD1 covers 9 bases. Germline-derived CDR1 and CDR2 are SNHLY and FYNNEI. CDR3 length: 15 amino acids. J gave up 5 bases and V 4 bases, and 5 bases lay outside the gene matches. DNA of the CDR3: TGTGCCAGCAGTGTTCGGGGACAGGGAACCGGGGAGCTGTTTTTT. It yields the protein CASSVRGQGTGELFF.

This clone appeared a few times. The CDR3 sequence is CASSLVLSSGANVLTF. DNA of the CDR3: TGTGCCAGCAGCTTGGTCTTGAGCTCTGGGGCCAACGTCCTGACTTTC. The chain carries TRBV5-6 and TRBJ2-6; D is unclear. The germline gives CDR1 SGHDT, CDR2 YYEEEE. Deletions cut 0 bases from V and 0 bases from J, with 7 bases between. The CDR3 is made up of 16 amino acids.

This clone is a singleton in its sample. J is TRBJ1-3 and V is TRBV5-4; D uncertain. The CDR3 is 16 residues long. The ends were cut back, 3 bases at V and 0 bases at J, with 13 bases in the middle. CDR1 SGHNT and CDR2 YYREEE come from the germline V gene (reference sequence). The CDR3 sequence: CASSSGGLYSGNTIYF. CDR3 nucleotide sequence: TGTGCCAGCAGCTCCGGAGGGCTGTACTCTGGAAACACCATATATTTT.

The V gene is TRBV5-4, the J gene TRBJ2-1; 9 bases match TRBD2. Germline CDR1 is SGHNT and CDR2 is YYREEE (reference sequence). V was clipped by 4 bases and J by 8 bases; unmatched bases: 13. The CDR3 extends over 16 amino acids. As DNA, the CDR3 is TGTGCCAGCAGCCTCCCCTCGCGGGGGGGCCCCTATGAGCAGTTCTTC. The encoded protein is CASSLPSRGGPYEQFF.

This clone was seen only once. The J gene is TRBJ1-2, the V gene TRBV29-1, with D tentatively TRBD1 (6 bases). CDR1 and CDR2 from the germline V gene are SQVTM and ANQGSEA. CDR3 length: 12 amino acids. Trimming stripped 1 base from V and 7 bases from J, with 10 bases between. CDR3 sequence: CSVEGRGLGYTF. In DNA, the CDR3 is TGCAGCGTTGAAGGCAGGGGTCTTGGCTACACCTTC.

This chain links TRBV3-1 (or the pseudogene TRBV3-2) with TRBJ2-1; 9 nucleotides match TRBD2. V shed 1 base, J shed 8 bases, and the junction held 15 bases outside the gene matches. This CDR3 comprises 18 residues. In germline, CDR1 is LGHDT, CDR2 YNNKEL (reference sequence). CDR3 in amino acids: CASSQVRLAGVGLHEQFF. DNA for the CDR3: TGTGCCAGCAGCCAAGTAAGGTTAGCGGGGGTGGGTCTGCATGAGCAGTTCTTC.

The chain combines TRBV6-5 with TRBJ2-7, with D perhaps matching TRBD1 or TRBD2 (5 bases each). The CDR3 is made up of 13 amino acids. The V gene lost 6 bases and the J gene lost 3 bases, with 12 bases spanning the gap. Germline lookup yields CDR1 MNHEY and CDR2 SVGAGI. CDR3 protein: CASSPGRNYEQYF. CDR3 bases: TGTGCCAGCAGCCCGGGACGGAACTACGAGCAGTACTTC.

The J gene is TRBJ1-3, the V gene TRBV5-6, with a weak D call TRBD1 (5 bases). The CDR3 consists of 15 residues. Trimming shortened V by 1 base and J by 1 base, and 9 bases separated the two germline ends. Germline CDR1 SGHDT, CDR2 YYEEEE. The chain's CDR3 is CASSLPGNSGNTIYF. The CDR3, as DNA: TGTGCCAGCAGCTTGCCAGGGAATTCTGGAAACACCATATATTTT. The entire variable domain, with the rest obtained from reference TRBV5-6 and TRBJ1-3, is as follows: DAGVTQSPTHLIKTRGQQVTLRCSPKSGHDTVSWYQQALGQGPQFIFQYYEEEERQRGNFPDRFSGHQFPNYSSELNVNALLLGDSALYLCASSLPGNSGNTIYFGEGSWLTVV.

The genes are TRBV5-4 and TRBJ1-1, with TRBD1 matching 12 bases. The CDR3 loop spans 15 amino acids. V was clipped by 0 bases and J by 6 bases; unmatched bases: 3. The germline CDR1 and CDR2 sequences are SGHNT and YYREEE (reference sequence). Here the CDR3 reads CASSLAGQGAPEAFF. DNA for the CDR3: TGTGCCAGCAGCTTGGCGGGACAGGGGGCACCTGAAGCTTTCTTT.

The CDR3 DNA is TGTGCCAGCAGCCGGACGGTGGAAACGGAGCCCCAGCATTTT. It translates to CASSRTVETEPQHF. This chain joins TRBV7-2 and TRBJ1-5; D is uncertain. V was pared by 5 bases and J by 8 bases, with 16 bases between. Germline values: CDR1 SGHTA, CDR2 FQGNSA. CDR3 size: 14 residues. The variable domain in full, with the rest retrieved from reference TRBV7-2 and TRBJ1-5, is GAGVSQSPSNKVTEKGKDVELRCDPISGHTALYWYRQSLGQGLEFLIYFQGNSAPDKSGLPSDRFSAERTGGSVSTLTIQRTQQEDSAVYLCASSRTVETEPQHFGDGTRLSIL.

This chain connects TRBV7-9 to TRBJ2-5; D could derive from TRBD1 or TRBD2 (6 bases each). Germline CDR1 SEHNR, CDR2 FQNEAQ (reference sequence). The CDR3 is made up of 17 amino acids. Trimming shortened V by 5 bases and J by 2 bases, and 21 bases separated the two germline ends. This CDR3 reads CASSRTQGRGVQETQYF. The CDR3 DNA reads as TGTGCCAGCAGCCGGACGCAGGGGCGCGGGGTTCAAGAGACCCAGTACTTC.

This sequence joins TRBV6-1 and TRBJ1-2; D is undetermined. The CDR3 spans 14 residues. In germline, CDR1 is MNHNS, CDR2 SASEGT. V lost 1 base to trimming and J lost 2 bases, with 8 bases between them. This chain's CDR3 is CASSEGALNYGYTF. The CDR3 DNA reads TGTGCCAGCAGTGAAGGGGCCTTAAACTATGGCTACACCTTC.

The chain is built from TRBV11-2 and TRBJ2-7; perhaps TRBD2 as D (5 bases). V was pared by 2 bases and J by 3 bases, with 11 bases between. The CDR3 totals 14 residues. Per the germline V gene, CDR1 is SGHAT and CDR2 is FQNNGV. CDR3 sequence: CASSLFREDYEQYF. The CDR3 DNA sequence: TGTGCCAGCAGCTTATTCCGGGAAGACTACGAGCAGTACTTC.

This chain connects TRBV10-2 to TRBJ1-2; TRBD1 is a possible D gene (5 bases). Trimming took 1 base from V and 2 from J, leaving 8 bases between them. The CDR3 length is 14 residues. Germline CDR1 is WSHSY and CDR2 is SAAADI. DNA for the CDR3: TGCGCCAGCAGTGAGTTTAGGGGAAACTATGGCTACACCTTC. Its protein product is CASSEFRGNYGYTF.

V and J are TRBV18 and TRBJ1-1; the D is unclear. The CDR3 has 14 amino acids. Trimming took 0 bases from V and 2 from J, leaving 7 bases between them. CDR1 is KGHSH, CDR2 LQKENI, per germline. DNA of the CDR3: TGTGCCAGCTCACCACCGACAAGTAACACTGAAGCTTTCTTT. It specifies CASSPPTSNTEAFF. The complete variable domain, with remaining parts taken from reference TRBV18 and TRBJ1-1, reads NAGVMQNPRHLVRRRGQEARLRCSPMKGHSHVYWYRQLPEEGLKFMVYLQKENIIDESGMPKERFSAEFPKEGPSILRIQQVVRGDSAAYFCASSPPTSNTEAFFGQGTRLTVV.

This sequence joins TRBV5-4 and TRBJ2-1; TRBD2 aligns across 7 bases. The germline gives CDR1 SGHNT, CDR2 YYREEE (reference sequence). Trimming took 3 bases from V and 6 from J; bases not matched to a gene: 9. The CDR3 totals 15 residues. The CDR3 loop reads CASSSGRVRGNEQFF. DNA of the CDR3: TGTGCCAGCAGCTCGGGGAGGGTACGCGGCAATGAGCAGTTCTTC.

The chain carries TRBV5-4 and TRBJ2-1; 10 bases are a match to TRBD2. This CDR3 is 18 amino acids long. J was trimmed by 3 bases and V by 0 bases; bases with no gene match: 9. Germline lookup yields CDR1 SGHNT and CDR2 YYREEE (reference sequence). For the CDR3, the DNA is TGTGCCAGCAGCTTGGGGGGCGGGACTAGCGTTTTCTACAATGAGCAGTTCTTC. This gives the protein CASSLGGGTSVFYNEQFF.

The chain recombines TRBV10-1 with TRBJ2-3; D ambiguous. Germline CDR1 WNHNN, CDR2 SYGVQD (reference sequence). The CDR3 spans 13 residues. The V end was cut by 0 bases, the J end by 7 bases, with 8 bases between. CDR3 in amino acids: CASSESGTHTQYF. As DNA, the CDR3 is TGCGCCAGCAGTGAGTCGGGAACTCATACGCAGTATTTT.

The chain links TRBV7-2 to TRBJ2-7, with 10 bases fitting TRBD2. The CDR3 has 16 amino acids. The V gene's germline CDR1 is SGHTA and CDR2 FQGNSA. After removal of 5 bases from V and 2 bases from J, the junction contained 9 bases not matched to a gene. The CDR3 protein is CASSHEYLAGAYEQYF. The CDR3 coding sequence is TGTGCCAGCAGCCATGAATACCTAGCGGGAGCCTACGAGCAGTACTTC.

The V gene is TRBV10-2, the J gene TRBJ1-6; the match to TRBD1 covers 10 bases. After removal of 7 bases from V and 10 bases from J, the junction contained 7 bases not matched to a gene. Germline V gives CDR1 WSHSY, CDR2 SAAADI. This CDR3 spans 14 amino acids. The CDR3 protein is CASKGWDRGSPLHF. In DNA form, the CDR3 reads TGCGCCAGCAAAGGATGGGACAGGGGATCACCCCTCCACTTT.

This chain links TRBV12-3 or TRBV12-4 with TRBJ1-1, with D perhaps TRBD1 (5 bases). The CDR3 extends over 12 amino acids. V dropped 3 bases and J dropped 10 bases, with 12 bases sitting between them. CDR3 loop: CASSFSAGGAFF. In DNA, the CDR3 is TGTGCCAGCAGTTTTTCGGCGGGGGGAGCTTTCTTT.

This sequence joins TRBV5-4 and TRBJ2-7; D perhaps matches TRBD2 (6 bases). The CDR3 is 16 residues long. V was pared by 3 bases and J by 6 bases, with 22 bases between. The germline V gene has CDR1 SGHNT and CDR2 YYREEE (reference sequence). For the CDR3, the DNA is TGTGCCAGCAGCTCGCGGGGAAGGGACTTAGCCCTCGAGCAGTACTTC. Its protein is CASSSRGRDLALEQYF.

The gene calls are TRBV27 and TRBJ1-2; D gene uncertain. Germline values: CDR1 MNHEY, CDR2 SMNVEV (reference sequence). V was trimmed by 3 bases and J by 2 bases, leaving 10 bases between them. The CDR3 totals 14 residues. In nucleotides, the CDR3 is TGTGCCAGCAGTTTTATCGAGGGAAACTATGGCTACACCTTC. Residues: CASSFIEGNYGYTF.

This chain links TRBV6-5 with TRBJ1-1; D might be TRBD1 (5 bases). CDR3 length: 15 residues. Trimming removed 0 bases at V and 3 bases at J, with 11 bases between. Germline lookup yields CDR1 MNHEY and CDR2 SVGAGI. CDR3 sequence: CASSYSTERYTEAFF. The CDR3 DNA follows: TGTGCCAGCAGTTACTCGACAGAAAGGTACACTGAAGCTTTCTTT.

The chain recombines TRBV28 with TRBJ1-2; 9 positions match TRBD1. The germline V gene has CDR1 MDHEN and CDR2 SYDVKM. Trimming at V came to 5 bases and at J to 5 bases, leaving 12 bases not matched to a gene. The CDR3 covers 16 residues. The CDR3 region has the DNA TGTGCCAGCAGTCGAACCTCCGGGACAGGGTTATATGGCTACACCTTC. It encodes CASSRTSGTGLYGYTF.